These T cell receptor beta chains were read from a single sample in a study of T cells in Graves' hyperthyroidism and ophthalmopathy. TCRdb recomputed calls from the multiplex PCR reads with MiXCR, one row per CDR3 protein. The data show a few hundred thousand distinct CDR3 sequences, about 15% seen once. What was sequenced was blood. The receptors here all came from a woman in her 40s with Graves' hyperthyroidism that later progressed to Graves' ophthalmopathy. The CDR3 runs from the conserved cysteine through the conserved F or W. A D gene is named only where the DNA matches it firmly. Clone size appears in some rows only: once, few, many, or a class for an expanded clone.

d_call	v_call	clone_size	cdr3_length	j_call	cdr3_aa	cdr3_nt
.	TRBV10-2	many	13	TRBJ2-3	CASSAEGTDTQYF	TGCGCCAGCAGTGCCGAGGGCACAGATACGCAGTATTTT
TRBD2	TRBV7-3	many	16	TRBJ2-5	CASSSGLAGGGETQYF	TGTGCCAGCAGCTCCGGACTAGCGGGAGGCGGAGAGACCCAGTACTTC
TRBD2	TRBV10-3	many	15	TRBJ2-2	CAISRGTGGTGELFF	TGTGCCATCAGCCGAGGGACGGGGGGCACCGGGGAGCTGTTTTTT
.	TRBV28	many	12	TRBJ1-1	CASSLSGREVFF	TGTGCCAGCAGTCTATCCGGCAGGGAGGTTTTCTTT
.	TRBV10-2	.	15	TRBJ2-2	CASRCTGGETGELFF	TGCGCCAGCAGATGCACAGGTGGAGAGACCGGGGAGCTGTTTTTT
TRBD2	TRBV12-3/TRBV12-4	many	16	TRBJ2-1	CASSLRRLAAYNEQFF	TGTGCCAGCAGCCTACGCCGACTAGCGGCCTACAATGAGCAGTTCTTC
TRBD1	TRBV20-1	many	16	TRBJ1-5	CSASRLTGSLWEPQHF	TGCAGTGCTTCACGGCTGACAGGGAGTCTCTGGGAGCCCCAGCATTTT
.	TRBV4-1	many	17	TRBJ2-7	CASSQDLGKNPGPVQYF	TGCGCCAGCAGCCAAGATCTGGGGAAGAACCCCGGACCGGTGCAGTACTTC
TRBD1	TRBV27	.	14	TRBJ1-1	CASSAGVRGTEAFF	TGTGCCAGCAGTGCGGGAGTCAGGGGGACTGAAGCTTTCTTT
TRBD1	TRBV7-8	many	14	TRBJ2-7	CASSLFRGPYEQYF	TGTGCCAGCAGCTTATTCAGGGGGCCCTACGAGCAGTACTTC
.	TRBV28	many	12	TRBJ2-1	CASRSHYNEQFF	TGTGCCAGCAGGTCTCACTACAATGAGCAGTTCTTC
.	TRBV19	.	12	TRBJ1-5	CASMIGNQPQHF	TGTGCCAGTATGATCGGCAATCAGCCCCAGCATTTT
TRBD2	TRBV25-1	many	17	TRBJ2-1	CASSEFGRAGEYNEQFF	TGTGCCAGCAGTGAATTCGGGCGGGCGGGGGAATACAATGAGCAGTTCTTC
TRBD2	TRBV11-2	.	16	TRBJ2-1	CASTGGAGGLGNEQFF	TGTGCCAGCACCGGGGGGGCGGGAGGGCTTGGCAATGAGCAGTTCTTC
.	TRBV19	few	16	TRBJ2-6	CASSMMDALGANVLTF	TGTGCCAGTAGTATGATGGACGCTCTTGGGGCCAACGTCCTGACTTTC
TRBD2	TRBV25-1	many	17	TRBJ2-1	CASSGSGRASSYNEQFF	TGTGCCAGCAGTGGTAGCGGGAGGGCCAGTTCATACAATGAGCAGTTCTTC
.	TRBV19	.	16	TRBJ1-2	CASSIRWPPDGYGYTF	TGTGCCAGTAGTATTCGCTGGCCACCCGATGGCTATGGCTACACCTTC
TRBD1	TRBV6-5	many	16	TRBJ1-2	CASSSFSGGAGYGYTF	TGTGCCAGCAGTTCGTTTTCAGGGGGCGCAGGCTATGGCTACACCTTC
.	TRBV20-1	few	14	TRBJ2-3	CSARVPGAVDTQYF	TGCAGTGCTAGAGTACCGGGAGCCGTAGATACGCAGTATTTT
.	TRBV11-2	many	18	TRBJ2-5	CASSFGWPRGQLQETQYF	TGTGCCAGCAGCTTCGGTTGGCCTCGCGGCCAACTTCAAGAGACCCAGTACTTC
.	TRBV7-9	many	12	TRBJ2-7	CASSSDAGRQYF	TGTGCCAGCAGCTCCGACGCGGGGAGGCAGTACTTC
TRBD1	TRBV28	.	16	TRBJ1-2	CASSPLGTGEVLGYTF	TGTGCCAGCAGTCCACTGGGGACAGGGGAGGTATTAGGCTACACCTTC
TRBD1	TRBV11-2	many	14	TRBJ1-6	CASSLAGGNSPLHF	TGTGCCAGCAGCTTAGCAGGGGGAAATTCACCCCTCCACTTT
TRBD2	TRBV11-2	.	17	TRBJ2-5	CASSLSPSGRAQKTQYF	TGTGCCAGCAGCTTGAGTCCTAGCGGGAGGGCCCAAAAGACCCAGTACTTC
.	TRBV30	many	12	TRBJ1-1	CAWSTRGTEAFF	TGTGCCTGGAGTACCAGGGGCACTGAAGCTTTCTTT
.	TRBV7-8	many	15	TRBJ1-1	CASTQTQFGNTEAFF	TGTGCCAGTACCCAAACGCAGTTCGGGAACACTGAAGCTTTCTTT
TRBD2	TRBV9	many	13	TRBJ2-7	CASSVGRAGEQYF	TGTGCCAGCAGCGTTGGGAGGGCCGGAGAGCAGTACTTC
.	TRBV12-3/TRBV12-4	many	14	TRBJ2-7	CASGLVGWSYEQYF	TGTGCCAGCGGCCTTGTGGGGTGGTCCTACGAGCAGTACTTC
.	TRBV28	many	15	TRBJ2-1	CASSLIGESYNEQFF	TGTGCCAGCAGTTTAATAGGGGAGTCCTACAATGAGCAGTTCTTC
TRBD1	TRBV2	many	15	TRBJ1-4	CASKTDGTGHEKLFF	TGTGCCAGCAAAACCGACGGGACAGGTCATGAAAAACTGTTTTTT
TRBD1	TRBV27	many	16	TRBJ2-7	CASSLFPTGGGYEQYF	TGTGCCAGCAGTTTATTCCCCACAGGGGGAGGATACGAGCAGTACTTC
TRBD1	TRBV2	many	17	TRBJ1-4	CASNQKGLTGFNEKLFF	TGTGCCAGCAACCAAAAAGGTCTGACAGGGTTTAATGAAAAACTGTTTTTT
.	TRBV24-1	.	14	TRBJ2-1	CATSSEGGKNEQFF	TGTGCCACCAGTAGTGAGGGAGGCAAGAATGAGCAGTTCTTC
TRBD2	TRBV27	many	13	TRBJ2-4	CASGGVAKNIQYF	TGTGCCAGCGGGGGGGTAGCCAAAAACATTCAGTACTTC
.	TRBV29-1	many	11	TRBJ2-2	CSVGDTGELFF	TGCAGCGTTGGAGACACCGGGGAGCTGTTTTTT
.	TRBV19	many	14	TRBJ2-1	CASSIGSGRGEQFF	TGTGCCAGCAGTATAGGGTCAGGGCGAGGTGAGCAGTTCTTC
TRBD2	TRBV4-1	many	17	TRBJ2-7	CASSQILAGGPSYEQYF	TGCGCCAGCAGCCAAATACTAGCGGGAGGGCCTTCCTACGAGCAGTACTTC
TRBD2	TRBV27	many	14	TRBJ2-7	CASSWGLAGEEQYF	TGTGCCAGCAGTTGGGGACTAGCGGGAGAGGAGCAGTACTTC
.	TRBV9	few	14	TRBJ2-1	CASSLRGGGNEQFF	TGTGCCAGCAGCCTCAGAGGGGGAGGGAATGAGCAGTTCTTC
TRBD2	TRBV5-1	many	13	TRBJ2-7	CASRLASSYEQYF	TGCGCCAGCCGACTAGCTTCCTCCTACGAGCAGTACTTC
TRBD1	TRBV12-3/TRBV12-4	many	12	TRBJ1-2	CASRTGGHGYTF	TGTGCCAGCAGAACAGGGGGCCATGGCTACACCTTC
.	TRBV15	many	17	TRBJ1-1	CATSRDRRSTYGTEAFF	TGTGCCACCAGCAGAGATCGGAGATCGACTTACGGCACTGAAGCTTTCTTT